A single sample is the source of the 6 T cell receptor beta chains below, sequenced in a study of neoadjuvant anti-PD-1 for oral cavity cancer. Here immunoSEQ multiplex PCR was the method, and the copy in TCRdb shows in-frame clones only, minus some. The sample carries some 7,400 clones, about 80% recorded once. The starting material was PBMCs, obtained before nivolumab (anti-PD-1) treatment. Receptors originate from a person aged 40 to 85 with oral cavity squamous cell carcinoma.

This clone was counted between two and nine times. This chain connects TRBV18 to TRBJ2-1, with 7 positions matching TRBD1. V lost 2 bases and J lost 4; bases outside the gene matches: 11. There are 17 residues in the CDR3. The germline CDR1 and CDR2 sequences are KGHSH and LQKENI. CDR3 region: CASSPSATGQLYNEQFF. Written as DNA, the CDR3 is TGTGCCAGCTCACCATCCGCTACGGGACAGCTATACAATGAGCAGTTCTTC.

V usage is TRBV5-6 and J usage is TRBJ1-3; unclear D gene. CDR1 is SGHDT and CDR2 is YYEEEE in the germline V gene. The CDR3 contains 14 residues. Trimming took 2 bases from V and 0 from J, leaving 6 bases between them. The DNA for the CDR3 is TGTGCCAGCAGCTTAAGGAGCTCTGGAAACACCATATATTTT. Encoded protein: CASSLRSSGNTIYF.

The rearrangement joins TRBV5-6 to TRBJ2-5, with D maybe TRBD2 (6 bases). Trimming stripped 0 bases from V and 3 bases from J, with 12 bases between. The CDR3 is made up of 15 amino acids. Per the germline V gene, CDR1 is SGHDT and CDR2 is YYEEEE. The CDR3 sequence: CASSLDRREKETQYF. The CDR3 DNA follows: TGTGCCAGCAGCTTGGATCGGCGGGAAAAAGAGACCCAGTACTTC.

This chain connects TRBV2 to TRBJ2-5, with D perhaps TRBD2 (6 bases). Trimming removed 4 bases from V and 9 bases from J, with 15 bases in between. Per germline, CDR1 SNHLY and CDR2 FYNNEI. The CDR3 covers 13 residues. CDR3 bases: TGTGCCAGCAGTGTCGGCGGAGGAGGGCCCCAGTACTTC. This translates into CASSVGGGGPQYF.

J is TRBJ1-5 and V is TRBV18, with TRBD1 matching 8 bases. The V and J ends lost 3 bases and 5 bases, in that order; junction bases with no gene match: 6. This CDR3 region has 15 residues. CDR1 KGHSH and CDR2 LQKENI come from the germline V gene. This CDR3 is CASSPLAGGDQPQHF. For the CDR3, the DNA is TGTGCCAGCTCACCCTTGGCAGGGGGCGATCAGCCCCAGCATTTT.

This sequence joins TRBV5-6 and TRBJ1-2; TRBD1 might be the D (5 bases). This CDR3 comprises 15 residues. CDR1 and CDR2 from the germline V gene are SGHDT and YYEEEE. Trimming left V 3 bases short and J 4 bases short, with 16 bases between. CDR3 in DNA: TGTGCCAGCAGCTCCCAGGGAATTGAGCGCTATGGCTACACCTTC. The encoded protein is CASSSQGIERYGYTF.